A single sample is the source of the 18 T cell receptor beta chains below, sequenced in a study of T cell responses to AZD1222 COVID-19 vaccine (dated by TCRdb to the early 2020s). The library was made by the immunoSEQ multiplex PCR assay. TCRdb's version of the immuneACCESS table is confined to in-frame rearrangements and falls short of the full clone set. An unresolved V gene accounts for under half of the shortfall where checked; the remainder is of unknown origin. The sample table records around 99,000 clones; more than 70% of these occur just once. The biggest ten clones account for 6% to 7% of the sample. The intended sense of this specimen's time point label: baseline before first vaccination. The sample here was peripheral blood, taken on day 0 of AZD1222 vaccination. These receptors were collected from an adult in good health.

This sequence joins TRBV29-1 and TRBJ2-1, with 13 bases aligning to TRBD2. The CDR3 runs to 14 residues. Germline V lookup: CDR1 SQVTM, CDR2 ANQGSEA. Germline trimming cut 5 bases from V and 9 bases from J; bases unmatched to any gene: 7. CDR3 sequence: CSVFRTSGSGEQFF. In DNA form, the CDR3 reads TGCAGCGTTTTCCGGACTAGCGGGAGCGGTGAGCAGTTCTTC.

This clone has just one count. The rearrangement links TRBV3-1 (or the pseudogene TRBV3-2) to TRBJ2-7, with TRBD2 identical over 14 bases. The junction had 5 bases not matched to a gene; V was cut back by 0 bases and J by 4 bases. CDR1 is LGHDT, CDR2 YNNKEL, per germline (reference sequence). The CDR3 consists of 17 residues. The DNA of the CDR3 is TGTGCCAGCAGCCAAGATTGGGGGACTAGCGGGGGTTACGAGCAGTACTTC. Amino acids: CASSQDWGTSGGYEQYF.

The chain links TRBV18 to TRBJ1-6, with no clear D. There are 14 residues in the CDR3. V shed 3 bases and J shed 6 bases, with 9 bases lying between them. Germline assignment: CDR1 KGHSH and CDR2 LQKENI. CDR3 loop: CASSPAVANSPLHF. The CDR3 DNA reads TGTGCCAGCTCACCGGCGGTTGCTAATTCACCCCTCCACTTT.

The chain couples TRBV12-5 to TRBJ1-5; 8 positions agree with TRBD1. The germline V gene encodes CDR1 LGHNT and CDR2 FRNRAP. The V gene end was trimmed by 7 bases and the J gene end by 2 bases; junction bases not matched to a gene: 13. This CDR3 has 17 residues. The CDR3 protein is CASAIDRGGMGNQPQHF. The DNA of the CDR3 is TGTGCTAGTGCCATAGACAGGGGAGGAATGGGCAATCAGCCCCAGCATTTT.

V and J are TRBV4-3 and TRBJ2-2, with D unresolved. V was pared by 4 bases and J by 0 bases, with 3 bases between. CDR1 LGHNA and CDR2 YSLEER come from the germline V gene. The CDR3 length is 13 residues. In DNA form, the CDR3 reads TGCGCCAGCAGCCCTACGAACACCGGGGAGCTGTTTTTT. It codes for CASSPTNTGELFF.

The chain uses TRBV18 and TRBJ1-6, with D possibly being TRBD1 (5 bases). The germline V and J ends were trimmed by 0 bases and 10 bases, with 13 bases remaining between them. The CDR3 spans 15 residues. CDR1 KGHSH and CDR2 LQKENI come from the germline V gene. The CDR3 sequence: CASSPPGGRESPLHF. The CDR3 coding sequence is TGTGCCAGCTCACCACCGGGGGGACGGGAGTCACCCCTCCACTTT.

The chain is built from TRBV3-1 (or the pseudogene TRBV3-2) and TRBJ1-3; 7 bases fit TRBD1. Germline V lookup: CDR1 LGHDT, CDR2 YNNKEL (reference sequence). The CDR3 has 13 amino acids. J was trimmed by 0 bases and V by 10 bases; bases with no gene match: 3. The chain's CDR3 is CATRTGSGNTIYF. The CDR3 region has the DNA TGTGCCACCCGGACAGGCTCTGGAAACACCATATATTTT.

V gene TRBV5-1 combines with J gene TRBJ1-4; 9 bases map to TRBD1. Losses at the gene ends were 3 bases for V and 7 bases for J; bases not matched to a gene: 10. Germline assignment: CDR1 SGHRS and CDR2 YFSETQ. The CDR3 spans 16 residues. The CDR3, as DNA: TGCGCCAGCAGCTATAGTACAGGGGGCGCGTCTGAAAAACTGTTTTTT. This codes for CASSYSTGGASEKLFF.

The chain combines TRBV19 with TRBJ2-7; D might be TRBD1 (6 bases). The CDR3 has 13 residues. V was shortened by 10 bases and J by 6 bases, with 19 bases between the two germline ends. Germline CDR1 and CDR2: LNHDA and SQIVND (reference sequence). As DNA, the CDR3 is TGTGCCACGTCGTATACAGGGACCACCGAGCAGTACTTC. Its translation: CATSYTGTTEQYF.

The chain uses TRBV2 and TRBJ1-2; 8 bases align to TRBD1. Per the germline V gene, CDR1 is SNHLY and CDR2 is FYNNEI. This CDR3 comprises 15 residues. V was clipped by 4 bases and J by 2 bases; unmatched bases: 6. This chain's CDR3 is CASSAVRQGNYGYTF. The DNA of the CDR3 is TGTGCCAGCAGTGCCGTGAGACAGGGGAACTATGGCTACACCTTC.

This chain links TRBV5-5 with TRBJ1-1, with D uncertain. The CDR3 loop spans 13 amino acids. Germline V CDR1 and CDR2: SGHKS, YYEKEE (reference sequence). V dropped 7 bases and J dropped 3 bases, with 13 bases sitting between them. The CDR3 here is CASLLAGYTEAFF. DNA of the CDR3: TGTGCCAGCCTCCTTGCGGGGTACACTGAAGCTTTCTTT.

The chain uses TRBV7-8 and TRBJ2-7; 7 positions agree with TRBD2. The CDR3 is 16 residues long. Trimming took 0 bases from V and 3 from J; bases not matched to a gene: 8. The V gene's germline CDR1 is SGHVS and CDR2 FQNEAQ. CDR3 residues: CASSLAGTTTFYEQYF. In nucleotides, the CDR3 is TGTGCCAGCAGCTTAGCCGGGACTACCACCTTCTACGAGCAGTACTTC.

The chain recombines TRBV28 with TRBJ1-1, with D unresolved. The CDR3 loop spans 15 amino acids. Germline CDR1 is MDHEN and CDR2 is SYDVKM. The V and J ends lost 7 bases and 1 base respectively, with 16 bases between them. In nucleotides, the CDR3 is TGTGCCAGCACCCTCAGGAGGGCAGGGAACACTGAAGCTTTCTTT. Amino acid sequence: CASTLRRAGNTEAFF.

The CDR3 sequence is CSASRGMRNEQYF. In nucleotides, the CDR3 is TGCAGCGCCTCTAGGGGGATGAGGAACGAGCAGTACTTC. The chain joins TRBV29-1 to TRBJ2-7, with TRBD1 as a possible D gene (6 bases). CDR1 SQVTM and CDR2 ANQGSEA come from the germline V gene. The CDR3 has 13 residues. The V gene lost 7 bases and the J gene lost 5 bases, with 18 bases spanning the gap.

Written as DNA, the CDR3 is TGTGCCAGCAGCTCGGTAGCGGGAGGGGGTGAGCAGTTCTTC. Protein: CASSSVAGGGEQFF. This chain connects TRBV28 to TRBJ2-1, with 11 bases fitting TRBD2. This CDR3 is 14 amino acids long. Germline CDR1 and CDR2: MDHEN and SYDVKM. J was trimmed by 9 bases and V by 6 bases; bases with no gene match: 7.

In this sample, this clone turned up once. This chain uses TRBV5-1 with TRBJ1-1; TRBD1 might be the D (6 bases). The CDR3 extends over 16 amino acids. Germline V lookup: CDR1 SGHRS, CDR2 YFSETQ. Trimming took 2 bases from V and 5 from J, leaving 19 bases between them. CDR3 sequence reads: CASSLVIQGLGTEAFF. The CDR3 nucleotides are TGCGCCAGCAGCTTAGTAATACAGGGTTTGGGGACTGAAGCTTTCTTT.

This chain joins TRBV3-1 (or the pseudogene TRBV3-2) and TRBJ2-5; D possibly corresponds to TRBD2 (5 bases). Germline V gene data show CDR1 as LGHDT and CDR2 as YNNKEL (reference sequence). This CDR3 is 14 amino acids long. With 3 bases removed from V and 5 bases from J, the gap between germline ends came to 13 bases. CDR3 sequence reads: CASSQGSASETQYF. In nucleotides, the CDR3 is TGTGCCAGCAGCCAGGGGAGTGCTTCGGAGACCCAGTACTTC.

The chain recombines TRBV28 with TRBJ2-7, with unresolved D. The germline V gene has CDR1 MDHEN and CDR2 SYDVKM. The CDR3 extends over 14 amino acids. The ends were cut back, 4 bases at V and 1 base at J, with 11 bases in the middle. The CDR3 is CASSSSPLSYEQYF. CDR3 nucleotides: TGTGCCAGCAGTTCCTCCCCTTTATCCTACGAGCAGTACTTC. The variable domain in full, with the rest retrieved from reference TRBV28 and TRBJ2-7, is DVKVTQSSRYLVKRTGEKVFLECVQDMDHENMFWYRQDPGLGLRLIYFSYDVKMKEKGDIPEGYSVSREKKERFSLILESASTNQTSMYLCASSSSPLSYEQYFGPGTRLTVT.